This TCR beta chain derives from a study of T-cell memory formation after mild COVID-19. In germline, CDR1 is SGDLS, CDR2 YYNGEE. This CDR3 contains 15 residues. J lost 3 bases, V lost 4 bases, and 6 bases had no gene match. This clonotype was observed a handful of times. Its specificity is not known. Barcoded TCR alpha and TCR beta cDNA libraries with UMIs came from 5'RACE using constant-segment primers. TCRdb recomputed calls from the 5' RACE reads with MiXCR, one row per CDR3 protein. The repertoire consists of 350,000 to 500,000 distinct CDR3 sequences, with about 20% occurring once and the leading ten covering 7.5% to 9.5%. Study findings and constraints: For second-wave clones that peaked at day 37, SARS-CoV-2 specificity went unverified. Those CD4+ clones that contracted were mainly in CM and EM (CD8+ ones in EMRA). Later expanders leaned CD4+, whereas clones that contracted between day 15 and 85 were balanced CD4/CD8.

This rearrangement joins TRBV9 to TRBJ2-5, with 10 bases identical to TRBD1. This receptor was obtained from an adult woman who had mild COVID-19 (a few samples of this study predate the infection). Cell type and time point are not known. The sample was PBMCs or a T cell subset sorted from them (not recorded which). DNA of the CDR3: TGTGCCAGCAGCAGCCGGACAGGGGGTGAAGAGACCCAGTACTTC. It yields the protein CASSSRTGGEETQYF.